These 32 T cell receptor beta chains share one sample of origin, sequenced in a study of cytomegalovirus exposure and HLA in healthy donors. The PCR used 60 Vbeta and 13 Jbeta primers. Assay: immunoSEQ multiplex PCR; the TCRdb copy retains only in-frame clones and omits some. Among under 110,000 clones, roughly 73% were seen once, and the ten largest hold about 2.5%. Sequenced sample: PBMCs. These receptors came from a man in his forties in good health and CMV-seronegative.

The chain recombines TRBV12-2 with TRBJ2-5; TRBD2, as called in the table, went unchecked against the DNA. TRBV12-2 is a pseudogene locus. This CDR3 spans 16 amino acids. The DNA of the CDR3 is TGTGCAAGTCGCTTAGCGTCGGCGGGAGAAAAAGGGACCCAGTACTTC. Translated, it gives CASRLASAGEKGTQYF.

This clone was picked up one time. The chain links TRBV27 to TRBJ2-2; D remains unclear. Germline CDR1 is MNHEY and CDR2 is SMNVEV (reference sequence). The CDR3 extends over 15 amino acids. Trimming pared 3 bases from V and 2 bases from J, leaving 10 bases between. In DNA, the CDR3 is TGTGCCAGCAGTTTGAGGCCGATTAACACCGGGGAGCTGTTTTTT. This gives the protein CASSLRPINTGELFF.

The chain employs TRBV20-1 and TRBJ1-4; D not resolved. The germline gives CDR1 DFQATT, CDR2 SNEGSKA (reference sequence). The ends were cut back, 0 bases at V and 12 bases at J, with 8 bases in the middle. The CDR3 loop spans 11 amino acids. The CDR3 loop reads CSARDGRELFF. The CDR3 DNA is TGCAGTGCTAGAGACGGGAGAGAACTGTTTTTT.

This clone has a handful of counts. The chain is built from TRBV7-2 and TRBJ2-7; no clear D. Trimming removed 5 bases at V and 5 bases at J, with 16 bases between. The CDR3 length is 14 residues. Germline CDR1 is SGHTA and CDR2 is FQGNSA. The CDR3 protein is CASSAHDAVHEQYF. The CDR3 nucleotides read TGTGCCAGCAGCGCGCACGACGCGGTCCACGAGCAGTACTTC.

The rearrangement links TRBV20-1 to TRBJ2-1; D possibly corresponds to TRBD2 (5 bases). The CDR3 contains 11 residues. V lost 5 bases and J 5 bases, leaving 7 bases between the germline ends. The germline gives CDR1 DFQATT, CDR2 SNEGSKA (reference sequence). The DNA for the CDR3 is TGCAGTGCTGACGGGAACAATGAGCAGTTCTTC. This translates into CSADGNNEQFF.

The sample holds one count of this clone. This chain's CDR3 is CASSITGLNSPLHF. Written as DNA, the CDR3 is TGTGCCAGTAGTATTACAGGGCTTAATTCACCCCTCCACTTT. J is TRBJ1-6 and V is TRBV19; D perhaps matches TRBD1 (6 bases). The CDR3 length is 14 residues. V lost 3 bases and J lost 6, with 9 bases in between. Germline V gene lookup returns CDR1 LNHDA and CDR2 SQIVND (reference sequence).

J is TRBJ2-5 and V is TRBV2; D gene unclear. This CDR3 is built from 11 residues. V lost 4 bases to trimming and J lost 7 bases, with 7 bases between them. CDR1 SNHLY and CDR2 FYNNEI come from the germline V gene. CDR3 region: CASSGQSTQYF. The CDR3 bases are TGTGCCAGCAGTGGTCAATCGACCCAGTACTTC.

The J gene is TRBJ1-5, the V gene TRBV19; unclear D gene. Trimming took off 7 bases at V and 3 bases at J, with 16 bases between the two ends. This CDR3 is built from 15 residues. Looked up from germline, CDR1 is LNHDA and CDR2 is SQIVND (reference sequence). The CDR3 DNA reads as TGTGCCAGTATTGGAGTGGGGAGGTTCAATCAGCCCCAGCATTTT. It translates to CASIGVGRFNQPQHF. The variable domain in full, with the rest retrieved from reference TRBV19 and TRBJ1-5, is DGGITQSPKYLFRKEGQNVTLSCEQNLNHDAMYWYRQDPGQGLRLIYYSQIVNDFQKGDIAEGYSVSREKKESFPLTVTSAQKNPTAFYLCASIGVGRFNQPQHFGDGTRLSIL.

The V call is TRBV5-1, the J call TRBJ2-1; the D gene is possibly TRBD2 (6 bases). This CDR3 spans 12 amino acids. The V end was cut by 5 bases, the J end by 9 bases, with 12 bases between. From germline, CDR1 is SGHRS and CDR2 YFSETQ. The DNA of the CDR3 is TGCGCCAGCAGTCAGGACTACTCTGAGCAGTTCTTC. Amino acids: CASSQDYSEQFF.

The chain recombines TRBV7-2 with TRBJ2-3; 14 bases agree with TRBD2. The trim removed 6 bases at V and 1 base at J, leaving 9 bases unmatched. The germline gives CDR1 SGHTA, CDR2 FQGNSA. The CDR3 is 18 residues long. This CDR3 is CASSSGLAGGAGTDTQYF. The CDR3 bases are TGTGCCAGCAGTTCAGGACTAGCGGGGGGTGCGGGCACAGATACGCAGTATTTT.

The chain's CDR3 is CASSPGQANYGYTF. The CDR3 DNA is TGTGCCAGCAGCCCAGGACAGGCGAACTATGGCTACACCTTC. The gene calls are TRBV5-8 and TRBJ1-2; 7 nucleotides line up with TRBD1. Trimming at V came to 4 bases and at J to 2 bases, leaving 5 bases not matched to a gene. The germline V gene encodes CDR1 SGHTS and CDR2 YDEGEE. CDR3 length equals 14 residues.

This clone was seen a handful of times. The CDR3 region is CATSRDRPYTEAFF. The CDR3 DNA sequence: TGTGCCACCAGCAGAGACAGGCCTTACACTGAAGCTTTCTTT. V and J are TRBV15 and TRBJ1-1; D remains unclear. CDR3 length: 14 residues. Trimming left V 0 bases short and J 3 bases short, with 8 bases between. Looked up from germline, CDR1 is LNHNV and CDR2 is YYDKDF (reference sequence).

This clone was recorded once. The chain couples TRBV2 to TRBJ1-2; no definite D call. CDR3 length: 12 residues. V was trimmed by 6 bases and J by 2 bases, leaving 7 bases between them. CDR1 SNHLY and CDR2 FYNNEI come from the germline V gene. The CDR3 loop is CASRTENYGYTF. The CDR3 nucleotides are TGTGCCAGCAGGACTGAGAACTATGGCTACACCTTC. Looking up the rest from reference TRBV2 and TRBJ1-2 gives the full variable domain: EPEVTQTPSHQVTQMGQEVILRCVPISNHLYFYWYRQILGQKVEFLVSFYNNEISEKSEIFDDQFSVERPDGSNFTLKIRSTKLEDSAMYFCASRTENYGYTFGSGTRLTVV.

The chain carries TRBV18 and TRBJ2-5; TRBD2 might be the D (5 bases). CDR1 is KGHSH, CDR2 LQKENI, per germline. The length of the CDR3 is 17 residues. V gave up 1 base and J gave up 2 bases, with 17 bases separating them. The CDR3 DNA reads TGTGCCAGCTCACCACGTCTCCAGGTTACGGGGCAAGAGACCCAGTACTTC. This codes for CASSPRLQVTGQETQYF.

Only one count was recorded for this clone. CDR3 DNA sequence: TGTGCCATCAGTGAGTCGTGGGAGAACCAAGAGACCCAGTACTTC. Its translation is CAISESWENQETQYF. The V and J genes are TRBV10-3 and TRBJ2-5, with D maybe TRBD2 (5 bases). V dropped 0 bases and J dropped 0 bases, with 8 bases sitting between them. The CDR3 extends over 15 amino acids. CDR1 and CDR2 (germline): ENHRY, SYGVKD.

This clone appeared a single time. V gene TRBV5-1 combines with J gene TRBJ2-3, with 7 bases identical to TRBD2. The CDR3 has 14 amino acids. The V and J ends lost 7 bases and 2 bases, in that order; junction bases with no gene match: 7. Germline V CDR1 and CDR2: SGHRS, YFSETQ. The CDR3 nucleotides read TGCGCCAGCGGGGGGGTTTCTACCACAGATACGCAGTATTTT. This sequence encodes CASGGVSTTDTQYF.

This chain connects TRBV6-5 to TRBJ2-7, with 9 bases matching TRBD2. The CDR3 sequence is 15 residues long. V was pared by 6 bases and J by 0 bases, with 6 bases of the junction left unmatched. Germline V lookup: CDR1 MNHEY, CDR2 SVGAGI. The CDR3 loop reads CASRSGGRPSYEQYF. CDR3 nucleotides: TGTGCCAGCAGAAGCGGGGGGCGCCCCTCCTACGAGCAGTACTTC.

This clone was picked up a small number of times. The rearrangement links TRBV10-1 to TRBJ2-1; TRBD1 matches 9 bases. Germline lookup yields CDR1 WNHNN and CDR2 SYGVQD (reference sequence). Trimming removed 4 bases from V and 7 bases from J; junction bases left unmatched: 14. The length of the CDR3 is 17 residues. CDR3 amino acids: CASSGGKGQGRFNEQFF. DNA of the CDR3: TGCGCCAGCAGTGGGGGGAAAGGACAGGGGCGTTTTAATGAGCAGTTCTTC.

The chain uses TRBV5-1 and TRBJ2-7, with D uncertain. Trimming took off 0 bases at V and 6 bases at J, with 7 bases between the two ends. CDR1 and CDR2 (germline): SGHRS, YFSETQ. The CDR3 extends over 12 amino acids. The DNA for the CDR3 is TGCGCCAGCAGCTTGGCTTCGGGCGAGCAGTACTTC. This encodes CASSLASGEQYF.

The chain is built from TRBV13 and TRBJ2-1, with TRBD2 matching over 7 bases. This CDR3 spans 16 amino acids. V lost 1 base and J lost 4; bases outside the gene matches: 7. The V gene's germline CDR1 is PRHDT and CDR2 FYEKMQ (reference sequence). The CDR3 is CASSLAGGKMYNEQFF. CDR3 sequence (DNA): TGTGCCAGCAGCTTAGCGGGGGGTAAAATGTACAATGAGCAGTTCTTC.

The rearrangement uses TRBV5-1 and TRBJ1-1; weak D call: TRBD1 (6 bases). Germline V gene sequence: CDR1 SGHRS, CDR2 YFSETQ. This CDR3 has 17 amino acids. Trimming removed 2 bases at V and 2 bases at J, with 19 bases between. The CDR3 loop is CASSFSAGATLNTEAFF. The CDR3 DNA reads as TGCGCCAGCAGCTTCTCCGCAGGGGCCACTTTAAACACTGAAGCTTTCTTT.

This clone was seen more than once but under ten times. This sequence joins TRBV11-3 and TRBJ2-3; TRBD2 matches at 8 bases. Germline V gene data show CDR1 as SGHNT and CDR2 as YENEEA. The CDR3 consists of 16 residues. Trimming took 3 bases from V and 2 from J; bases not matched to a gene: 7. The CDR3 DNA reads TGTGCCAGCAGCTTGGGGCGGGGGGTAAACACAGATACGCAGTATTTT. Its protein product is CASSLGRGVNTDTQYF.

The chain joins TRBV2 to TRBJ1-6, with 8 bases that match TRBD1. The CDR3 has 17 amino acids. Germline values: CDR1 SNHLY, CDR2 FYNNEI. Losses at the gene ends were 5 bases for V and 6 bases for J; bases not matched to a gene: 12. The CDR3 protein is CASSMTGAGNSNSPLHF. The CDR3 DNA reads as TGTGCCAGCAGTATGACAGGGGCGGGTAATTCTAATTCACCCCTCCACTTT.

The chain carries TRBV4-1 and TRBJ2-7, with TRBD2 as a possible D gene (6 bases). V dropped 1 base and J dropped 4 bases, with 8 bases sitting between them. The CDR3 loop spans 13 amino acids. CDR1 and CDR2 (germline): MGHRA, YSYEKL. The DNA of the CDR3 is TGCGCCAGCAGCCAAGTCCGGGGGTACGAGCAGTACTTC. As protein: CASSQVRGYEQYF.

This chain joins TRBV13 and TRBJ2-4; 11 positions agree with TRBD2. The CDR3 totals 15 residues. The germline CDR1 and CDR2 sequences are PRHDT and FYEKMQ (reference sequence). Trimming at V came to 5 bases and at J to 6 bases, leaving 6 bases not matched to a gene. The CDR3 sequence: CASSPLTSGVNIQYF. CDR3 sequence (DNA): TGTGCCAGCAGCCCGCTGACTAGCGGGGTAAACATTCAGTACTTC.

The rearrangement uses TRBV19 and TRBJ1-2; possible D gene TRBD1, 5 bases. In germline, CDR1 is LNHDA, CDR2 SQIVND (reference sequence). V lost 5 bases to trimming and J lost 8 bases, with 15 bases between them. The CDR3 length is 13 residues. The DNA for the CDR3 is TGTGCCAGTAGTTCCAGGGTGACCGGAGGCTACACCTTC. This encodes CASSSRVTGGYTF.

This sequence joins TRBV7-7 and TRBJ2-5; 7 positions match TRBD2. Germline V gene data show CDR1 as SSHAT and CDR2 as FNYEAQ (reference sequence). The CDR3 runs 14 residues. V lost 5 bases to trimming and J lost 5 bases; unmatched junction nucleotides: 8. The CDR3 loop reads CASSPSGAGETQYF. In DNA form, the CDR3 reads TGTGCCAGCAGCCCGAGCGGGGCGGGGGAGACCCAGTACTTC.

V is TRBV2 and J is TRBJ1-4; 7 bases are shared with TRBD1. Germline trimming cut 6 bases from V and 6 bases from J; bases unmatched to any gene: 7. This CDR3 has 14 amino acids. Germline V gene data show CDR1 as SNHLY and CDR2 as FYNNEI. The CDR3: CASSGTESYEKLFF. CDR3 nucleotide sequence: TGTGCCAGCAGCGGGACAGAGAGTTATGAAAAACTGTTTTTT.

This rearrangement joins TRBV14 to TRBJ2-7; tentative D call: TRBD1 (6 bases). CDR3 length: 14 residues. V lost 4 bases to trimming and J lost 3 bases, with 13 bases between them. CDR1 and CDR2 (germline): SGHDN, FVKESK. The CDR3 reads CASSRGQSFYEQYF. CDR3 coding DNA: TGTGCCAGCAGCCGCGGACAGAGTTTCTACGAGCAGTACTTC.

In its sample, this clone was seen once. The chain recombines TRBV5-1 with TRBJ2-3; 14 nucleotides match TRBD2. Germline CDR1 SGHRS, CDR2 YFSETQ. V lost 0 bases to trimming and J lost 5 bases; unmatched junction nucleotides: 2. This CDR3 has 16 amino acids. The CDR3 reads CASSLEGLAGVDTQYF. CDR3 DNA: TGCGCCAGCAGCTTGGAGGGACTAGCGGGGGTAGATACGCAGTATTTT.

This clone has more than one count but fewer than ten. The chain recombines TRBV4-1 with TRBJ1-6, with unresolved D. This CDR3 spans 14 amino acids. V dropped 1 base and J dropped 10 bases, with 11 bases sitting between them. Germline V gene lookup returns CDR1 MGHRA and CDR2 YSYEKL. The chain's CDR3 is CASSQVPARSPLHF. In DNA form, the CDR3 reads TGCGCCAGCAGCCAAGTGCCAGCTAGGTCACCCCTCCACTTT.

Note on this clone: The same CDR3 arises from other DNA sequences in this sample as well. This chain uses TRBV6-1 with TRBJ2-7; 7 bases are a match to TRBD2. This CDR3 spans 15 amino acids. Germline CDR1 reads MNHNS; CDR2 reads SASEGT. V shed 3 bases and J 0 bases; nucleotides not matched to a gene: 5. CDR3 in amino acids: CASSDMTGGSYEQYF. DNA for the CDR3: TGTGCCAGCAGTGACATGACGGGGGGCTCCTACGAGCAGTACTTC.